Given below is one T cell receptor beta chain in context. The antigen this receptor binds is unknown. Base qualities are not provided; no much larger clone lies one nucleotide away. There are 14 amino acids in the CDR3, from cysteine to phenylalanine inclusive. Left in the record is the CDR3 DNA by itself, 42 bases read in frame from the first base. Trimmed from V: 3 bases; trimmed from J: 5 bases; junction bases lacking a gene match: 6. Sequences SGDLS (CDR1) and YYNGEE (CDR2) are obtained from the germline V gene. At one collaborating source in Seattle, patients were enrolled during active infection and were followed longitudinally through the course of disease. The collaborating institutions used their own protocols to collect whole blood in K2EDTA tubes. For TCRbeta analysis, collaborators shipped samples in one of three forms: frozen whole blood, isolated PBMCs, or DNA extracted from either of those sample types.

The entry originates in a study of blood T cell repertoires in COVID-19 (TCRdb year 2020). With respect to the entire study: Collaborator samples came from the United States, Italy and Spain and covered acute and convalescent phases of COVID-19. The samples were drawn from the first 160 participants of the ongoing ImmuneRACE study and from some 1,300 subjects provided by 6 global collaborators. The repertoires were made available in a free public database intended to serve as a resource for research on the immune response to SARS-CoV-2. Nearly every sample came with metadata listing a de-identified subject ID, COVID-19 status, age in years and sex. The prospective study material was composed of cDNA or gDNA derived from T cells, B-cell-depleted T cells, or PBMCs. Where available, HLA class I and class II types were obtained from metadata supplied by the sample provider rather than from assay-based typing. Subjects who had been exposed to COVID-19, were actively infected with it, or had recovered from it provided the deeply sampled blood TCRbeta repertoires that made up the dataset. Broader findings and caveats from the paper: How much clinical and demographic metadata was included differed by source and by participant, and the metadata was provided uncurated.

The immunoSEQ Assay, a bias-controlled multiplex PCR, was used to amplify TCRbeta CDR3 regions from genomic DNA. Regarding the original processing steps: Within the assay, amplification of reference gene primers was used to estimate how many nucleated cells each sample contained. To quantify the absolute abundance of each unique TCRbeta CDR3 rearrangement, sequence reads were collapsed and filtered. For each sample, productive Simpson clonality was calculated as the square root of Simpson's diversity index across productive rearrangements. What TCRdb holds here is the immuneACCESS table cut down to in-frame rearrangements. Part of the clones is not present; checked against another copy, under half of the missing clones reflect an unresolved V gene, and the others are unexplained. The V and J calls and the clone size are those of that table, but D and trimming were determined from the DNA. In all, the sample holds some 220,000 clones, and over 90% of those were seen once. The ten largest clones add up to about 0.8% of the sample.

The sequencing input was peripheral blood. The sequence joins TRBV9 to TRBJ2-7; 9 middle bases align to TRBD1. The TCR was taken from a young man with COVID-19, enrolled during active disease. The CDR3 has the sequence CASSDRDRDNEQYF. The nucleotides are TGTGCCAGCAGCGATAGGGACAGGGACAACGAGCAGTACTTC. Full variable domain (CDR3 extended with the reference TRBV9 and TRBJ2-7 proteins): DSGVTQTPKHLITATGQRVTLRCSPRSGDLSVYWYQQSLDQGLQFLIQYYNGEERAKGNILERFSAQQFPDLHSELNLSSLELGDSALYFCASSDRDRDNEQYFGPGTRLTVT.